This T cell receptor (beta chain) was identified during a study of CD8+ T cells in alopecia areata. Across the whole study: Those treated were given oral tofacitinib at 5 to 10 mg twice daily.

Punch biopsies of lesional scalp, plus peripheral blood, were taken from alopecia areata patients. Investigators isolated RNA and reverse transcribed it into cDNA to act as the sequencing template. Measured with immunoSEQ multiplex PCR; TCRdb has only the in-frame clones, and not every one. Of roughly 120,000 clones in the sample, roughly two fifths are singletons; the top ten hold approximately 3.3%. This clone was seen a few times. Sequenced sample: CD4+ T cells sorted from blood. The source of this sequence is a human donor with alopecia areata.

The CDR3 spells CATSRAHGFGNSPLHF. CDR3 sequence (DNA): TGTGCCACCAGCAGAGCACACGGGTTTGGGAATTCACCCCTCCACTTT. The rearrangement joins TRBV15 to TRBJ1-6; D uncertain. Trimming stripped 1 base from V and 7 bases from J, with 14 bases between. The V gene's germline CDR1 is LNHNV and CDR2 YYDKDF (reference sequence). This CDR3 is built from 16 residues.